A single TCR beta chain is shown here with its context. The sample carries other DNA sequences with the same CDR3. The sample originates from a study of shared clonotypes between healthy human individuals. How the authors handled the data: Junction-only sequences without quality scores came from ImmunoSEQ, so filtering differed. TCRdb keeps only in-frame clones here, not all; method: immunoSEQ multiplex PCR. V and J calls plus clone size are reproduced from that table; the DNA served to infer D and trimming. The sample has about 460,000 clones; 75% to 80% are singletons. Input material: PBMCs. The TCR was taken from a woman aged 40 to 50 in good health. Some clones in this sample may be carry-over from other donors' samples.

The CDR3 sequence: CASSPGGSSYEQYF. DNA of the CDR3: TGTGCCAGCTCACCAGGGGGGAGCTCCTACGAGCAGTACTTC. This chain connects TRBV18 to TRBJ2-7; D may be TRBD2 (6 bases). CDR3 length: 14 amino acids. The germline gives CDR1 KGHSH, CDR2 LQKENI. With 2 bases removed from V and 0 bases from J, the gap between germline ends came to 8 bases.